This T cell receptor beta chain derives from a study of cytomegalovirus exposure and HLA in healthy donors. Broader study findings: Listed as cytomegalovirus-associated were 150 to 200 TCR beta chains. Published work reported that the classifier diagnosed cytomegalovirus status with high specificity and sensitivity.

For this clone: The antigen remains unidentified.

TCRdb's copy holds only in-frame clones and misses some; the assay was immunoSEQ multiplex PCR. The top ten hold 0.6% to 0.85% of the sample, which has about 88,000 clones, roughly 96% seen once. Germline CDR1 reads SGHAT; CDR2 reads FQNNGV. The V and J ends lost 5 bases and 0 bases respectively, with 11 bases between them. The CDR3 sequence is 15 residues long. Sequences were obtained from PBMCs. The chain is built from TRBV11-2 and TRBJ2-1; tentatively, D is TRBD2 (6 bases). The receptor comes from a man younger than 35 in good health and CMV-seronegative. The CDR3 region has the DNA TGTGCCAGCAGCCTTAGCGGTAGCTCCTACAATGAGCAGTTCTTC. It translates to CASSLSGSSYNEQFF.